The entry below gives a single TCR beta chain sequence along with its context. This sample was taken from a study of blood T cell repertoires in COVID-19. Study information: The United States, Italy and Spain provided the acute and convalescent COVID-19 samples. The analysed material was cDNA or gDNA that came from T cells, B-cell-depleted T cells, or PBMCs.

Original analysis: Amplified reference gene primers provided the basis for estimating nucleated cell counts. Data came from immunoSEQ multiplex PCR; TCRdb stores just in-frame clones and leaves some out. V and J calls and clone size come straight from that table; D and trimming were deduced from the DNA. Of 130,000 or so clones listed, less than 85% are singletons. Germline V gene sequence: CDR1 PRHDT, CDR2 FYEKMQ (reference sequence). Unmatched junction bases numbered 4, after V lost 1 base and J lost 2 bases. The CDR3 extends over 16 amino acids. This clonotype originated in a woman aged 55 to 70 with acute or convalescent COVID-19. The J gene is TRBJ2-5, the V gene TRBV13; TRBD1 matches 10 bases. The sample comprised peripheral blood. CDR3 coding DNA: TGTGCCAGCAGCTTAGTTGGGACAGGGGTACAAGAGACCCAGTACTTC. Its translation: CASSLVGTGVQETQYF.